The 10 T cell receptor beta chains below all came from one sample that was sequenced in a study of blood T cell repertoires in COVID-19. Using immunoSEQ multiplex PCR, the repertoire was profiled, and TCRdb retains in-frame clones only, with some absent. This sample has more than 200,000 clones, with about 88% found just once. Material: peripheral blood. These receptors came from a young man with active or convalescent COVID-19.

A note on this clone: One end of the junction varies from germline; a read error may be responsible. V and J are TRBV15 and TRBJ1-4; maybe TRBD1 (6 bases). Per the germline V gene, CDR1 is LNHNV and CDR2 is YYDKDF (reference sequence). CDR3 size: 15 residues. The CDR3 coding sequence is TGTGCCAACAGCAGAGTAACAGGGATGAGGGAAAAACTGTTTTTT. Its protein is CANSRVTGMREKLFF.

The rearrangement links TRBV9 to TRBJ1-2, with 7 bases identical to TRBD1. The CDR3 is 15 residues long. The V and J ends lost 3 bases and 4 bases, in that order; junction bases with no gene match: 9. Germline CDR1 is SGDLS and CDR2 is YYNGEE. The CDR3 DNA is TGTGCCAGCAGCGCGGGACAGCAGGCCCGCTATGGCTACACCTTC. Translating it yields CASSAGQQARYGYTF.

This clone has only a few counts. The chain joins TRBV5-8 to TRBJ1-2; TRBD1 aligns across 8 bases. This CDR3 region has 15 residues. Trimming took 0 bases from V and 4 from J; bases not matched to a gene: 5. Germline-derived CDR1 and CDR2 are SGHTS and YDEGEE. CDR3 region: CASSLGQGIGYGYTF. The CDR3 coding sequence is TGTGCCAGCAGCTTGGGACAGGGGATCGGCTATGGCTACACCTTC.

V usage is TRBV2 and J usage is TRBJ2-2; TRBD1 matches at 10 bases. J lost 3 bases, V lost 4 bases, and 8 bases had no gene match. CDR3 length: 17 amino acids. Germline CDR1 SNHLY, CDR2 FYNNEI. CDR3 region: CASSAFRGQGDTGELFF. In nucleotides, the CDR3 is TGTGCCAGCAGTGCTTTTCGCGGACAGGGGGACACCGGGGAGCTGTTTTTT.

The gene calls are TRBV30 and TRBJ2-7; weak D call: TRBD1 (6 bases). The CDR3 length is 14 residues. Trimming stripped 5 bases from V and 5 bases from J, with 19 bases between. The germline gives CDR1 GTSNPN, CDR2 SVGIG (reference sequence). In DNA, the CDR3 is TGTGCCTGGGGGACCCGGGACATTTCCAACGAGCAGTACTTC. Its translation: CAWGTRDISNEQYF.

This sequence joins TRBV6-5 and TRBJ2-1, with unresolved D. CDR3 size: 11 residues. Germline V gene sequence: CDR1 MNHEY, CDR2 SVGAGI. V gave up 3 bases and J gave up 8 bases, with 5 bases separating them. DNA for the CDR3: TGTGCCAGCAGTTATCTCGATGAGCAGTTCTTC. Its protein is CASSYLDEQFF.

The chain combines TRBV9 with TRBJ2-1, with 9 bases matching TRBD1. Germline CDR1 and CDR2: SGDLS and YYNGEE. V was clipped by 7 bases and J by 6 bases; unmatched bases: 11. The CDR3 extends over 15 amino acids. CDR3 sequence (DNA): TGTGCCAGCGGTGACAGGGGGAGTCCCCCCAATGAGCAGTTCTTC. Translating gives CASGDRGSPPNEQFF.

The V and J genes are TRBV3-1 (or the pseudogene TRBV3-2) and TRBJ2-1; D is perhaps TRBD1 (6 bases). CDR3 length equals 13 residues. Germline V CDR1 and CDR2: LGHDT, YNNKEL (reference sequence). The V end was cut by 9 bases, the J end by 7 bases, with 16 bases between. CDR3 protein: CASRVGGGNEQFF. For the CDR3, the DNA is TGTGCCAGTCGGGTAGGGGGTGGAAATGAGCAGTTCTTC.

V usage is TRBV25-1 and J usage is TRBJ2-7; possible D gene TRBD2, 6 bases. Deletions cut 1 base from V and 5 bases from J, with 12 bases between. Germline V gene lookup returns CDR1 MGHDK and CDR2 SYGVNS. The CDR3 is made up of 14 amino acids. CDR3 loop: CASSEFGGWDEQYF. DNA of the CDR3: TGTGCCAGCAGTGAATTCGGGGGATGGGACGAGCAGTACTTC.

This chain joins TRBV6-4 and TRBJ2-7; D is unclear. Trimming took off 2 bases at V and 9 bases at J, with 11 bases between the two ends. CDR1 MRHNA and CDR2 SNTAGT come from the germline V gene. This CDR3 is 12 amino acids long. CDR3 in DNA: TGTGCCAGCAGTGACGGTTCCCTGGCGCAGTACTTC. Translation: CASSDGSLAQYF.